This T cell receptor beta chain stems from a study of molecular identifiers for immune sequencing clone quantification. Findings and caveats of the study: In cases of identical TCR molecules sharing a barcode, highly expanded clone sizes could be underestimated.

As previously described, bulk TCR libraries were made using listed TCR primers. TCRdb fed the PCR reads into MiXCR, producing one record per CDR3 protein. The repertoire consists of about 54,000 distinct CDR3 sequences, with approximately 25% occurring once and the leading ten covering under 2%. The V segment lost 7 bases and the J segment 0 bases; nucleotides outside the gene matches: 8. Germline CDR1 is MNHNY and CDR2 is SVGAGI (reference sequence). This CDR3 region has 17 residues. This clonotype was seen ten or more times. What it binds is not known. Sequencing input: naive CD8+ T cells from blood, with Jurkat cell RNA spiked in. As to subset: FACS-sorted CD8+CD4-CCR7+CD45RA+ naive T cells. The chain has TRBV6-6 and TRBJ2-6; the match to TRBD1 covers 8 bases. The receptor was derived from a human donor in good health. Some libraries in this study had Jurkat cell RNA spiked in. CDR3 in amino acids: CASTSGTGFSGANVLTF. The CDR3 DNA reads as TGTGCCAGCACCTCCGGGACAGGCTTCTCTGGGGCCAACGTCCTGACTTTC.